The 2 T cell receptor beta chains below all came from one sample that was sequenced in a study of OX40 agonist ivuxolimab in advanced cancers. The table came from immunoSEQ multiplex PCR; TCRdb's copy has only in-frame clones and leaves some out. The sample includes roughly 23,000 clones, 84% seen only once; the top ten take more than 30%. Sequenced here: CD4+ or CD8+ T cells sorted from blood, sampled in a trial of the OX40 agonist ivuxolimab. The origin of the receptors is an adult with an advanced solid tumor such as melanoma, head and neck, liver or kidney cancer.

The chain combines TRBV7-9 with TRBJ2-7; D is ambiguous. The CDR3 is 12 amino acids. The V end was cut by 2 bases, the J end by 4 bases, with 6 bases between. The germline V gene has CDR1 SEHNR and CDR2 FQNEAQ (reference sequence). In DNA form, the CDR3 reads TGTGCCAGCAGCTTAAACGAGTACGAGCAGTACTTC. This gives the protein CASSLNEYEQYF. The full variable domain, in which reference TRBV7-9 and TRBJ2-7 provide the parts outside the CDR3, is DTGVSQNPRHKITKRGQNVTFRCDPISEHNRLYWYRQTLGQGPEFLTYFQNEAQLEKSRLLSDRFSAERPKGSFSTLEIQRTEQGDSAMYLCASSLNEYEQYFGPGTRLTVT.

The chain links TRBV13 to TRBJ2-2, with D perhaps matching TRBD2 (7 bases). This CDR3 comprises 17 residues. Germline CDR1 and CDR2: PRHDT and FYEKMQ (reference sequence). Trimming shortened V by 5 bases and J by 3 bases, and 19 bases separated the two germline ends. This CDR3 reads CASSPRRGGLDTGELFF. The CDR3 bases are TGTGCCAGCAGCCCGAGGAGGGGGGGCCTCGACACCGGGGAGCTGTTTTTT.